This TCR beta chain was sequenced for a study of graft-versus-host responses after intestinal transplantation. The germline CDR1 and CDR2 sequences are SGHRS and YFSETQ. This CDR3 has 13 residues. V was trimmed by 4 bases and J by 11 bases, leaving 18 bases between them. Libraries were prepared by immunoSEQ multiplex PCR; TCRdb keeps only in-frame clonotypes and omits some of them. The data show around 15,000 clones, 70% to 75% seen once. This clone was counted between two and nine times. Intraepithelial plus lamina propria lymphocytes were released by processing graft tissue. This chain links TRBV5-1 with TRBJ1-2; tentatively, D is TRBD1 (5 bases). The TCR was taken from a human patient who received an intestinal transplant, so some T cells may come from the graft donor. The sequences come from ileum tissue, collected 14 days after transplant. The CDR3 loop reads CASSPGLTPGYTF. CDR3 nucleotide sequence: TGCGCCAGCAGCCCGGGACTCACCCCGGGATACACCTTC.